Sequencing of this TCR beta chain was carried out in a study of T cells in Graves' hyperthyroidism and ophthalmopathy. General study results and limits: Before onset, by a median of about six months, the model predicted ophthalmopathy.

What was amplified from RNA transcripts were TCR beta CDR3 regions. HTBI primers were the set used in a first-round RT-PCR of the TCR CDR3. MiXCR, run by TCRdb on the multiplex PCR reads, gives a single entry per CDR3 protein. The table lists some 370,000 distinct CDR3 sequences, about 15% of them singletons. This clonotype has a count of ten or more. No antigen is known for it. Pregnant or lactating patients were excluded, as were those with uncontrolled infection or other autoimmune disease. The blood sample predates any ophthalmopathy symptoms, coming from first hyperthyroidism diagnosis. PBMCs were obtained from 10 ml fresh peripheral blood. From germline, CDR1 is ENHRY and CDR2 SYGVKD. The CDR3 runs 16 residues. V lost 0 bases and J lost 3, with 12 bases in between.

The origin of this receptor is a woman younger than 45 with Graves' hyperthyroidism that later progressed to Graves' ophthalmopathy. Sequenced: blood. V is TRBV10-3 and J is TRBJ1-5; possibly TRBD1 for D (5 bases). The CDR3 sequence: CAISESSGLSNQPQHF. CDR3 bases: TGTGCCATCAGTGAGTCGTCGGGGCTGTCCAATCAGCCCCAGCATTTT.